Each of the 20 T cell receptor beta chains below was sequenced from the same sample in a study of T cells after yellow fever vaccination. One entry per CDR3 protein results from TCRdb running MiXCR on the 5' RACE reads. The profile shows around 360,000 distinct CDR3 sequences, 9.5% to 13% of them singletons. Here the sequenced sample was PBMCs, taken on the day of the first yellow fever vaccination. The source is a man aged 18 to 35 who received the YFV17D yellow fever vaccine.

This clonotype has a handful of counts. CDR3 sequence (DNA): TGCGCCAGCAGTCGACAGGCGACAGAGACCCAGTACTTC. This translates into CASSRQATETQYF. The chain couples TRBV5-1 to TRBJ2-5; possible D gene TRBD1, 6 bases. The CDR3 has 13 residues. Trimming took 5 bases from V and 4 from J, leaving 12 bases between them. Germline-derived CDR1 and CDR2 are SGHRS and YFSETQ.

This clonotype was observed a handful of times. CDR3 amino acids: CASSRGGQGITDTQYF. The CDR3 coding sequence is TGCGCCAGCAGCAGAGGGGGACAGGGTATCACAGATACGCAGTATTTT. The V gene is TRBV5-1, the J gene TRBJ2-3; TRBD1 matches at 9 bases. CDR1 and CDR2 (germline): SGHRS, YFSETQ. V gave up 4 bases and J gave up 2 bases; unmatched junction bases: 8. The CDR3 extends over 16 amino acids.

This clonotype was detected only a few times. The chain has TRBV9 and TRBJ2-6; D is uncertain. Trimming stripped 2 bases from V and 0 bases from J, with 15 bases between. Germline V lookup: CDR1 SGDLS, CDR2 YYNGEE. The CDR3 covers 18 residues. CDR3 bases: TGTGCCAGCAGCGTGCCCTCCTTGACGGGCTCTGGGGCCAACGTCCTGACTTTC. It specifies CASSVPSLTGSGANVLTF.

Note on this clonotype: Germline is not matched at one junction end, which may reflect a read error. The rearrangement uses TRBV6-5 and TRBJ1-2; D perhaps matches TRBD1 (6 bases). The V gene's germline CDR1 is MNHEY and CDR2 SVGAGI. The CDR3 contains 14 residues. DNA of the CDR3: TGTGTCAGCAGTTCTACGCTACAGGGTTATGGCTACACCTTC. The encoded protein is CVSSSTLQGYGYTF.

The gene calls are TRBV7-2 and TRBJ2-3; D is possibly TRBD1 (5 bases). V was cut by 5 bases and J by 4 bases, with 16 bases left in between. The CDR3 length is 15 residues. CDR1 and CDR2 (germline): SGHTA, FQGNSA. CDR3 bases: TGTGCCAGCAGCCCGTCCCCTCAGGGTGCAGATACGCAGTATTTT. Protein sequence: CASSPSPQGADTQYF.

The rearrangement uses TRBV12-3 or TRBV12-4 and TRBJ2-7, with D perhaps TRBD2 (5 bases). Trimming removed 7 bases at V and 2 bases at J, with 21 bases between. This CDR3 has 16 amino acids. The CDR3 here is CASTPILALPPYEQYF. The CDR3 DNA sequence: TGTGCCAGCACCCCCATCCTAGCTCTTCCTCCCTACGAGCAGTACTTC.

Concerning this clonotype itself: A much larger clone lies one base from this, so it may be a read error. The chain is built from TRBV4-1 and TRBJ2-7, with TRBD1 as a possible D gene (6 bases). The V and J ends lost 1 base and 2 bases respectively, with 6 bases between them. The CDR3 spans 13 residues. Germline V lookup: CDR1 MGHRA, CDR2 YSYEKL. For the CDR3, the DNA is TGCGCCAGCAGCCAAGGACAGGCCTACGAGCAGTACTTC. Translating gives CASSQGQAYEQYF.

In this sample, this clonotype turned up many times. J is TRBJ1-3 and V is TRBV7-2; D is ambiguous. The CDR3 contains 15 residues. The germline V gene has CDR1 SGHTA and CDR2 FQGNSA. The V and J ends lost 5 bases and 4 bases respectively, with 15 bases between them. In nucleotides, the CDR3 is TGTGCCAGCAGCCCGCCGAGCCTTTCCGGAAACACCATATATTTT. This translates into CASSPPSLSGNTIYF.

This clonotype was found many times. The chain uses TRBV4-3 and TRBJ1-4, with a possible D match to TRBD1 (5 bases). Per germline, CDR1 LGHNA and CDR2 YSLEER. V was shortened by 4 bases and J by 0 bases, with 9 bases between the two germline ends. This CDR3 region has 15 residues. In DNA form, the CDR3 reads TGCGCCAGCAGCCTGGACACTGCAACTAATGAAAAACTGTTTTTT. It codes for CASSLDTATNEKLFF.

The chain combines TRBV3-1 with TRBJ2-3; D ambiguous. Trimming pared 11 bases from V and 5 bases from J, leaving 23 bases between. CDR1 is LGHDT, CDR2 YNNKEL, per germline (reference sequence). The CDR3 loop spans 15 amino acids. The CDR3 region is CASCQENLKVDTQYF. CDR3 in DNA: TGTGCCTCCTGCCAAGAAAACCTAAAGGTAGATACGCAGTATTTT.

In this sample, this clonotype turned up a few times. The chain recombines TRBV12-5 with TRBJ1-1; possibly TRBD1 for D (5 bases). CDR1 and CDR2 (germline): LGHNT, FRNRAP. Trimming left V 6 bases short and J 11 bases short, with 13 bases between. The length of the CDR3 is 11 residues. For the CDR3, the DNA is TGTGCTAGTGGCGGGGCGTGGGGGGCTTTCTTT. Protein: CASGGAWGAFF.

This clonotype was counted between two and nine times. The rearrangement links TRBV19 to TRBJ1-4; tentative D call: TRBD1 (5 bases). The CDR3 contains 17 residues. Trimming took 2 bases from V and 7 from J, leaving 20 bases between them. Germline CDR1 and CDR2: LNHDA and SQIVND (reference sequence). The DNA of the CDR3 is TGTGCCAGTAGTATACATCCCTCCCGGACACGCCCTGAAAAACTGTTTTTT. This gives the protein CASSIHPSRTRPEKLFF. Looking up the rest from reference TRBV19 and TRBJ1-4 gives the full variable domain: DGGITQSPKYLFRKEGQNVTLSCEQNLNHDAMYWYRQDPGQGLRLIYYSQIVNDFQKGDIAEGYSVSREKKESFPLTVTSAQKNPTAFYLCASSIHPSRTRPEKLFFGSGTQLSVL.

This clonotype was seen only a few times. J is TRBJ1-5 and V is TRBV12-3 or TRBV12-4, with D unresolved. The germline V and J ends were trimmed by 5 bases and 0 bases, with 11 bases remaining between them. This CDR3 has 15 amino acids. The CDR3 DNA reads as TGTGCCAGCAGTCTCGGGCTCTTTAGCAATCAGCCCCAGCATTTT. It yields the protein CASSLGLFSNQPQHF.

The chain combines TRBV10-3 with TRBJ2-3; no reliable D call. The CDR3 runs to 17 residues. The V end was cut by 4 bases, the J end by 0 bases, with 17 bases between. Germline CDR1 and CDR2: ENHRY and SYGVKD. For the CDR3, the DNA is TGTGCCATCAGTGCTGCGGAGCCCGCTTTTAGCACAGATACGCAGTATTTT. This translates into CAISAAEPAFSTDTQYF.

This clonotype was recorded at least ten times. This CDR3 reads CASSYPSWEGQIPPQHF. The CDR3 DNA is TGTGCCAGCAGTTACCCTTCATGGGAGGGTCAGATTCCGCCCCAGCATTTT. The chain recombines TRBV6-2 or TRBV6-3 with TRBJ1-5; D is unclear. The germline V gene encodes CDR1 MNHEY and CDR2 SVGEGT. The CDR3 consists of 17 residues. The V and J ends lost 2 bases and 9 bases respectively, with 23 bases between them.

At least ten counts were recorded for this clonotype. The chain has TRBV28 and TRBJ2-7, with a tentative D call TRBD1 (5 bases). CDR3 length: 14 residues. Germline V CDR1 and CDR2: MDHEN, SYDVKM. V lost 5 bases, J lost 8 bases, and 19 bases lay in between. The CDR3 sequence: CASSLHSGLRKQYF. The CDR3 nucleotides are TGTGCCAGCAGTCTGCACTCAGGGTTACGAAAGCAGTACTTC.

The chain joins TRBV6-2 or TRBV6-3 to TRBJ1-2; no clear D. The V gene's germline CDR1 is MNHEY and CDR2 SVGEGT. The length of the CDR3 is 12 residues. Trimming removed 6 bases at V and 8 bases at J, with 13 bases between. The CDR3 loop reads CASSFDQRGYTF. In DNA form, the CDR3 reads TGTGCCAGCAGCTTCGACCAGCGGGGCTACACCTTC.

The CDR3 coding sequence is TGTGCCAGCAGCTTAGATAAGTGGCGACAGGGGCTCTACGAGCAGTACTTC. Translation: CASSLDKWRQGLYEQYF. The chain couples TRBV11-2 to TRBJ2-7; 8 bases map to TRBD1. CDR1 is SGHAT, CDR2 FQNNGV, per germline. The CDR3 is 17 residues long. Unmatched junction bases numbered 10, after V lost 0 bases and J lost 3 bases.

This clonotype has a handful of counts. The chain employs TRBV4-1 and TRBJ1-2; D perhaps matches TRBD1 (5 bases). The CDR3 loop spans 15 amino acids. The germline CDR1 and CDR2 sequences are MGHRA and YSYEKL. Trimming shortened V by 0 bases and J by 4 bases, and 12 bases separated the two germline ends. CDR3 sequence: CASSQEGGRSYGYTF. The CDR3, as DNA: TGCGCCAGCAGCCAAGAGGGGGGTCGGTCCTATGGCTACACCTTC.

This clonotype occurred a few times. This chain connects TRBV5-5 to TRBJ1-2; D is unresolved. CDR3 size: 12 residues. V was pared by 3 bases and J by 6 bases, with 9 bases between. Germline assignment: CDR1 SGHKS and CDR2 YYEKEE (reference sequence). The CDR3 DNA is TGTGCCAGCAGCTGGATAACCCATGGCTACACCTTC. This encodes CASSWITHGYTF.